Listed below are T cell receptor beta chains from one sample, sequenced in a study of cytomegalovirus exposure and HLA in healthy donors. This table comes from immunoSEQ multiplex PCR, and its TCRdb copy is limited to in-frame clones, with some not included. Among 120,000 or so clones listed, 80% were seen once. The material sequenced was PBMCs. The receptor source for this set is a man in his fifties in good health and CMV-seronegative. Both conserved end residues are part of each CDR3. D genes are given only for firm matches. Size is omitted from some rows. Given values are once, few, many or a class for expanded clones.

D	V	J	size	CDR3	DNA
TRBD2	TRBV7-9	TRBJ2-3	NA	CASSRGLAETFTDTQYF	TGTGCCAGCAGCCGCGGACTAGCGGAGACGTTCACAGATACGCAGTATTTT
NA	TRBV27	TRBJ1-2	NA	CASSFGGNYGYTF	TGTGCCAGCAGTTTTGGGGGCAACTATGGCTACACCTTC
NA	TRBV9	TRBJ1-4	NA	CASSAENEKLFF	TGTGCCAGCAGCGCAGAAAATGAAAAACTGTTTTTT
NA	TRBV28	TRBJ2-3	NA	CASSRPDTDTQYF	TGTGCCAGCAGCCGCCCAGACACAGATACGCAGTATTTT
TRBD1	TRBV5-4	TRBJ2-4	few	CASSISSGSGQGPGQYF	TGTGCCAGCAGCATTTCAAGTGGATCGGGACAGGGTCCGGGTCAGTACTTC
TRBD1	TRBV6-5	TRBJ2-5	NA	CASSYSTGGETQYF	TGTGCCAGCAGTTACTCGACAGGGGGAGAGACCCAGTACTTC
TRBD1	TRBV18	TRBJ1-2	NA	CASSPPIDRGKGYTF	TGTGCCAGCTCACCTCCCATCGACAGGGGGAAAGGCTACACCTTC
NA	TRBV5-1	TRBJ2-2	NA	CASSQYTSLPGELFF	TGCGCCAGCAGCCAATATACTAGCCTCCCCGGGGAGCTGTTTTTT
TRBD1	TRBV6-1	TRBJ1-5	NA	CASSTGGDGQPQHF	TGTGCCAGCAGTACAGGGGGTGACGGTCAGCCCCAGCATTTT
NA	TRBV6-1	TRBJ1-1	NA	CASTRSRLNTEAFF	TGTGCCAGCACACGGTCACGCCTGAACACTGAAGCTTTCTTT
NA	TRBV7-9	TRBJ1-3	NA	CASSMGPRGGNTIYF	TGTGCCAGCAGCATGGGGCCCAGGGGTGGAAACACCATATATTTT
TRBD2	TRBV2	TRBJ2-3	NA	CASSLFVTSGRDTQYF	TGTGCCAGCAGCCTATTCGTGACTAGCGGGAGGGATACGCAGTATTTT